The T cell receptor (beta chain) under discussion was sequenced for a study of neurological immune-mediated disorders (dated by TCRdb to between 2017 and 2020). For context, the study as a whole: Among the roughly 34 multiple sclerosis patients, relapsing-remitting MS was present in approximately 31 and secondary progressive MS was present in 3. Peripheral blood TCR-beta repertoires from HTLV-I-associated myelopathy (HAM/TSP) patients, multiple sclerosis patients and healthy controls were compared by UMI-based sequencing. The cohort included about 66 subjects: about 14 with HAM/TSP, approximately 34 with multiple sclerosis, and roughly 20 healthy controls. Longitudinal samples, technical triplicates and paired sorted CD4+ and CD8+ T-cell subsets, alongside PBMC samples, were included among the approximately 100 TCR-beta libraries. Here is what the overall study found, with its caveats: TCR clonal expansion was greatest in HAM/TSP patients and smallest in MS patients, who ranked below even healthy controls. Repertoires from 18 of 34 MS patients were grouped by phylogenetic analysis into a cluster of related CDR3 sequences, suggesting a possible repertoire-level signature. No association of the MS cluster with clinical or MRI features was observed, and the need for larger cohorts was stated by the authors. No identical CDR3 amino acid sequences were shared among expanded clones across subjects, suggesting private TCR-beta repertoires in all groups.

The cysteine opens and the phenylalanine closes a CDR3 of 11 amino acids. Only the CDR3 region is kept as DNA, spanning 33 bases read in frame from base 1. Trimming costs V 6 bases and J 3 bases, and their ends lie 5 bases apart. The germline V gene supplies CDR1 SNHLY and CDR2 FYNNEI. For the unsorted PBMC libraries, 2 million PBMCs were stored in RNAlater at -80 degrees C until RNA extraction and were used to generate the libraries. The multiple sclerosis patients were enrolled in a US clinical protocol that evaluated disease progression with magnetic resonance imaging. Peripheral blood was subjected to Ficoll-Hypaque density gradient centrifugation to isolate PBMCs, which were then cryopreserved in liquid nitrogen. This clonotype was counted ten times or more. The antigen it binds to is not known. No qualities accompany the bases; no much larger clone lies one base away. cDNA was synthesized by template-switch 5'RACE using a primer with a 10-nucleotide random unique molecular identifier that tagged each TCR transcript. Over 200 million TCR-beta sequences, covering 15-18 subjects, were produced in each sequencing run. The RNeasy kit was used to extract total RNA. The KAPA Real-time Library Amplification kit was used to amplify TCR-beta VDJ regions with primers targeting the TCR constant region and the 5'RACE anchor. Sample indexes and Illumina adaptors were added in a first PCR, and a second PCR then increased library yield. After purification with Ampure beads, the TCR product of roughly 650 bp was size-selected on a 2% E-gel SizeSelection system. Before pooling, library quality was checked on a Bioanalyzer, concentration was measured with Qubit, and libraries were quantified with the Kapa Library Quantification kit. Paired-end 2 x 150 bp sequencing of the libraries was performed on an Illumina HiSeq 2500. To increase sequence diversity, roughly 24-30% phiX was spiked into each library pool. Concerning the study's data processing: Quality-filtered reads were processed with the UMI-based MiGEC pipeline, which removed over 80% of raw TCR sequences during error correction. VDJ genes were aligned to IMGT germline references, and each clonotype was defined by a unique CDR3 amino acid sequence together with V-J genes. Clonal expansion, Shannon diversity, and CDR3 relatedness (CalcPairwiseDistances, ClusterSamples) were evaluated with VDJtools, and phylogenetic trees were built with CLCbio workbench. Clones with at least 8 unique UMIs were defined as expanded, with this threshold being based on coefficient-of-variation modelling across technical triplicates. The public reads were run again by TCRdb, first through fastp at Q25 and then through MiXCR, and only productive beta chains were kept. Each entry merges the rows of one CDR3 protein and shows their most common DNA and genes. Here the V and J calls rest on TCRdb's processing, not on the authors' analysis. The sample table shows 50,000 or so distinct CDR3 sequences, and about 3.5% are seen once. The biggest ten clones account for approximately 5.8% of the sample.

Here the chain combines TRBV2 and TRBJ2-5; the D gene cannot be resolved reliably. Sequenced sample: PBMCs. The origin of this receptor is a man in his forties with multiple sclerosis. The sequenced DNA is TGTGCCAGCAGGAAAGAAGAGACCCAGTACTTC. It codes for CASRKEETQYF.